The rows below give T cell receptor beta chains drawn from one sample of a study of T-cell reconstitution after alpha-beta-depleted transplantation in children. Each CDR3 protein gets one entry after TCRdb re-called the PCR reads with MiXCR. The sample consists of more than 200,000 distinct CDR3 sequences, about 15% of them appearing once. Material: PBMCs, mostly from graft donor cells, obtained 360 days after TCRalphabeta/CD19-depleted stem cell transplant. Receptors originate from a male patient aged 2-15 years who had a stem cell transplant for acute lymphoblastic leukemia, so the T cells may come from the graft donor. Each CDR3 is given without its conserved first and last residue.

cdr3_length v_call cdr3_aa
13 TRBV20-1 SARDLGTEIGEQY
12 TRBV20-1 SATGTGYNSPLH
16 TRBV11-1 ASSLVPLAGDLTETQY
12 TRBV3-1 ASSQLAGADEQY
12 TRBV7-2 ASSFEDWYNEQF
11 TRBV7-2 ASSSSTGYAQY
11 TRBV4-3 ASSQGWDQPQH
13 TRBV7-2 ASSREGGANEKLF
10 TRBV10-3 AISGSDSGYT
10 TRBV7-9 ASSLFQETQY
13 TRBV5-5 ASSPLGQGTYGYT
13 TRBV5-1 ASSSSGRGAETQY
10 TRBV12-3/TRBV12-4 ASRPTGDEQF
13 TRBV2 ASSALPGQGSGYT
11 TRBV2 ASRTGGFTEAF
10 TRBV11-1 ASSTDGYGYT
14 TRBV18 ASSPRQGGGTDTQY
10 TRBV27 ASSFNREWQY
14 TRBV4-3 ASSPQRGALNYGYT
14 TRBV12-3/TRBV12-4 ASSSYRAAGNQPQH
14 TRBV20-1 SAGRLDDSTGYEQY
15 TRBV4-1 ASSQGLAGGPGNEQF
13 TRBV27 ASSLSLQGANEQY
12 TRBV7-2 ASSFRQASYEQY
14 TRBV15 ATLHRGPRSYNEQF
11 TRBV5-1 ASSYGQYQPQH
14 TRBV20-1 SARTRGWDSNQPQH
11 TRBV20-1 SASTRDSTEAF
12 TRBV7-2 ASSLEGRRTEAF
14 TRBV3-1 ASSPIPGLGLGEQY
16 TRBV10-3 TISPGSGVSSSYNEQF
11 TRBV12-3/TRBV12-4 ASSYRGRTEAF
14 TRBV11-1 ASRAIRAEGDNEQF
12 TRBV11-3 ASRDRDRQETQY
12 TRBV6-1 ASRSGTSGYEQY
14 TRBV10-1 ASKPREKLSPGELF
12 TRBV5-1 ASSPGASGTEQY
11 TRBV7-9 ASSPRTSETQY
12 TRBV3-1 ASSLRNSNKPQH
11 TRBV6-1 ASPGRSYNEQF
14 TRBV5-1 ASSTGDLRGPDTQY
14 TRBV20-1 SARDMASLRQETQY
13 TRBV15 ATSRDRATNTEAF
17 TRBV27 ASSLTNPGPVRVQETQY
12 TRBV29-1 SAGGDRENYGYT
13 TRBV27 ASSSLQGAVETQY
15 TRBV20-1 SARDHKAGATADTQY
11 TRBV12-3/TRBV12-4 ASTYMLNTEAF
10 TRBV29-1 SALTAPGGYT
16 TRBV12-3/TRBV12-4 ASSLRALRGRETYEQY
12 TRBV7-8 ASSLEDSNQPQH
11 TRBV10-3 AISRREPYEQY